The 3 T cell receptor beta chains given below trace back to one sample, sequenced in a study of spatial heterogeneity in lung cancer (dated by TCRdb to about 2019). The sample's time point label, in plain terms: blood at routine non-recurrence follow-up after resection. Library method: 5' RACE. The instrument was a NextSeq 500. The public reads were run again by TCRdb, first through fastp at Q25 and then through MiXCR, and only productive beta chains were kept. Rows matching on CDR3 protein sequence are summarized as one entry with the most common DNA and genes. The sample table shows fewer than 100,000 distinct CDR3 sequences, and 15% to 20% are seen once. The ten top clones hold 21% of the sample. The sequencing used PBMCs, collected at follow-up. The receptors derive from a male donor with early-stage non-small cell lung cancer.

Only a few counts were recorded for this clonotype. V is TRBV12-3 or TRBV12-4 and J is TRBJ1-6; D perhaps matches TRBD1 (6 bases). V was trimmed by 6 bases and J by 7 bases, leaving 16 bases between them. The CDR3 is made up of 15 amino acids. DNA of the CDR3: TGTGCCAGCAGCCCCCAACAGGGTTTCAATTCACCCCTCCACTTT. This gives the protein CASSPQQGFNSPLHF.

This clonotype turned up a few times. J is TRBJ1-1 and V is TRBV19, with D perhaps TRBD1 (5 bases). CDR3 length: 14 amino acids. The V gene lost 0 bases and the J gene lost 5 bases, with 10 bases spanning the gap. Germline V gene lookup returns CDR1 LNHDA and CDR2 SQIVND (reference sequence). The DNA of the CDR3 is TGTGCCAGTAGTATAGATGACAGTTTTACTGAAGCTTTCTTT. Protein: CASSIDDSFTEAFF.

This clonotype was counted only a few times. CDR3 residues: CAISEVRTGLYV. Here the CDR3 DNA reads TGTGCCATCAGTGAGGTTCGGACAGGGTTGTACGTC. The gene calls are TRBV10-3 and TRBJ2-7; 8 nucleotides align to TRBD1. Germline V CDR1 and CDR2: ENHRY, SYGVKD. This CDR3 region has 12 residues. Losses at the gene ends were 2 bases for V and 12 bases for J; bases not matched to a gene: 6.